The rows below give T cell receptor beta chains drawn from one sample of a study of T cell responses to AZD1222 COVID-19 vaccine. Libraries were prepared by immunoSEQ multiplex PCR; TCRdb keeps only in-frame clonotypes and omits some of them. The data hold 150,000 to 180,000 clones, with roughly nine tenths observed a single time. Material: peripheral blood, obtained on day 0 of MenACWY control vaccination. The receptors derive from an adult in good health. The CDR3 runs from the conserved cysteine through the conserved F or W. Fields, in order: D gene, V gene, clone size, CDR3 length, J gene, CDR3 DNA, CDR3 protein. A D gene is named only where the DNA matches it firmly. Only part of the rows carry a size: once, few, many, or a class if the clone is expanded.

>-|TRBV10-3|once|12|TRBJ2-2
TGTGCCATCAGTGACATCACCGGGGAGCTGTTTTTT
CAISDITGELFF
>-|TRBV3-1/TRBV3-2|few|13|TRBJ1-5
TGTGCCAGCAGCCAAGGGTCAGATCAGCCCCAGCATTTT
CASSQGSDQPQHF
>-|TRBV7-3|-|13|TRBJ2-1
TGTGCCAGCAGCCGGACATTCAACAATGAGCAGTTCTTC
CASSRTFNNEQFF
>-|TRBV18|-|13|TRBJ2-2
TGTGCCAGCTCACCACCCGTTCCAGAGGAGCTGTTTTTT
CASSPPVPEELFF
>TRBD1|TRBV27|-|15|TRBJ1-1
TGTGCCAGCGGGGGAGCGGACAGGTTTGACACTGAAGCTTTCTTT
CASGGADRFDTEAFF
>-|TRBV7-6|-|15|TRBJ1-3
TGTGCCAGCAGCTCCACAGGGCGGACTGGAAACACCATATATTTT
CASSSTGRTGNTIYF
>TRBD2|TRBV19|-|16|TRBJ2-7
TGTGCCAGTAGTAGTATACCACTAGCGTGGGCGGGCGAGCAGTACTTC
CASSSIPLAWAGEQYF
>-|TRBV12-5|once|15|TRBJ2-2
TGTGCTAGTGGTTTGGGTGGGGATAACACCGGGGAGCTGTTTTTT
CASGLGGDNTGELFF
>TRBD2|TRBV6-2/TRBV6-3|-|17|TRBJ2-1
TGTGCCAGCAGTTACCCCCCTGGACTAGCGGGGAGGGATGAGCAGTTCTTC
CASSYPPGLAGRDEQFF
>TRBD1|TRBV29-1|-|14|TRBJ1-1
TGCAGCGTTGGCCAGGGGGCTTTGAACACTGAAGCTTTCTTT
CSVGQGALNTEAFF
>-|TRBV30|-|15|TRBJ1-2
TGTGCCTGGAGTGGATTAAGAACCTTAAACTATGGCTACACCTTC
CAWSGLRTLNYGYTF
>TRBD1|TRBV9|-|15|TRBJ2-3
TGTGCCAGCAGCCTATGGGACAGTAGCACAGATACGCAGTATTTT
CASSLWDSSTDTQYF
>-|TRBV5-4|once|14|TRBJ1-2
TGTGCCAGCAGCTTGGACAGGGAGGACTATGGCTACACCTTC
CASSLDREDYGYTF
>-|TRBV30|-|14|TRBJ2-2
TGTGCCTGGAGTGACCTCTCGGGCACCGGGGAGCTGTTTTTT
CAWSDLSGTGELFF
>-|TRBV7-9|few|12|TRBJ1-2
TGTGCCAGCAGCTTAGCAGGACTCGGCTACACCTTC
CASSLAGLGYTF
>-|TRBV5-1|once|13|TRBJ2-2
TGCGCCAGCAGCTTGGCGGTCGGAGGGGAGCTGTTTTTT
CASSLAVGGELFF
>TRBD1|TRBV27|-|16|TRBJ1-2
TGTGCCAGCAGTTCCCAACTGGACAGGGATGTCTATGGCTACACCTTC
CASSSQLDRDVYGYTF
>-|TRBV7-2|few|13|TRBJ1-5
TGTGCCAGCAGCTTAGTCGTGGGTCAGCCCCAGCATTTT
CASSLVVGQPQHF
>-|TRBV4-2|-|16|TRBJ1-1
TGTGCCAGCAGCCGAAAAACAACAGGTGAGAACACTGAAGCTTTCTTT
CASSRKTTGENTEAFF
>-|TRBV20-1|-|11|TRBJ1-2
TGCAGTGCTAGACAGGGGTATGGCTACACCTTC
CSARQGYGYTF
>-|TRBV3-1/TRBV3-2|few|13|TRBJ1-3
TGTGCCAGCAGCCTACGACTTGGAAACACCATATATTTT
CASSLRLGNTIYF
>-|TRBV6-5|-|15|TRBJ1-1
TGTGCCAGCAGCACACGGGGGGATATGAACACTGAAGCTTTCTTT
CASSTRGDMNTEAFF
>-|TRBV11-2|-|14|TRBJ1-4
TGTGCCAGCAGTGACAGAGCAACTAATGAAAAACTGTTTTTT
CASSDRATNEKLFF
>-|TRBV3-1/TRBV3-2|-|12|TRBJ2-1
TGTGCCAGCAGCCAAGAAGAGACAGAGCAGTTCTTC
CASSQEETEQFF
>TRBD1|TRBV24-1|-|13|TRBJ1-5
TGTGCCACCAGTGATGCAGGGGGCCAGCCCCAGCATTTT
CATSDAGGQPQHF
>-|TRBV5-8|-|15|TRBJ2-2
TGTGCCAGCACCCGGGGACTGACGAACACCGGGGAGCTGTTTTTT
CASTRGLTNTGELFF
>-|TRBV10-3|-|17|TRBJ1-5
TGTGCCATCAGTGAGTCGACCCCGGGGGCGGTTAGTCAGCCCCAGCATTTT
CAISESTPGAVSQPQHF
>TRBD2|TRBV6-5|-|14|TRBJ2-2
TGTGCCAGCCGGGGAGGGTGGAATCCCGGGGAGCTGTTTTTT
CASRGGWNPGELFF
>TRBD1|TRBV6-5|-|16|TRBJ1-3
TGTGCCAGCAGTTACTCTGCCGACAGGGGTGGAAACACCATATATTTT
CASSYSADRGGNTIYF
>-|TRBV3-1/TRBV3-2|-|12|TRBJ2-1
TGTGCCAGCAGCCAAGCCACAGCCAAGCAGTTCTTC
CASSQATAKQFF
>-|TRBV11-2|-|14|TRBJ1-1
TGTGCCAGCAGTCTATTCAGGGAATCCACTGAAGCTTTCTTT
CASSLFRESTEAFF
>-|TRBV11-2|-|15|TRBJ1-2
TGTGCCAGCAGCGAGCAAGGGAGAGGCTACTATGGCTACACCTTC
CASSEQGRGYYGYTF
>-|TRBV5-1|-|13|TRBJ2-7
TGCGCCAGCAGCTTGGAGGGGTACTACGAGCAGTACTTC
CASSLEGYYEQYF
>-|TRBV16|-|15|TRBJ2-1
TGTGCCAGCAGCCAAAGCGACACCCCCGGGGATGAGCAGTTCTTC
CASSQSDTPGDEQFF
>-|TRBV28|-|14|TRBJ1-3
TGTGCCAGCTTCGGGGGTCACGCTGGAAACACCATATATTTT
CASFGGHAGNTIYF
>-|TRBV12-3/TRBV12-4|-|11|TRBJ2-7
TGTGCCAGCAGTTTACTCTACGAGCAGTACTTC
CASSLLYEQYF
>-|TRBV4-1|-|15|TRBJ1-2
TGCGCCAGCAGCCCTACCCTGCTCGTAAAGCGTGGCTACACCTTC
CASSPTLLVKRGYTF
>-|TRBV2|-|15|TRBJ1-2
TGTGCCAGCAGTGGGCTATGGGGCAACCCGGGTGGCTACACCTTC
CASSGLWGNPGGYTF
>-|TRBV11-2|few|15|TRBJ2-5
TGTGCCAGCAGCTTAGGGAGGGGTATCCAGGAGACCCAGTACTTC
CASSLGRGIQETQYF
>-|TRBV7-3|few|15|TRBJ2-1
TGTGCCAGCAGCCGAGGACCGAGCTCCTACAATGAGCAGTTCTTC
CASSRGPSSYNEQFF
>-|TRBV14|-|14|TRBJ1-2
TGTGCCAGCAGCCAAGATCTAGCCCCGGGTGGCTACACCTTC
CASSQDLAPGGYTF
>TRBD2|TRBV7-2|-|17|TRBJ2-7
TGTGCCAGCAGCTTAGACTCTCCGCTAGCGGGCTTCTACGAGCAGTACTTC
CASSLDSPLAGFYEQYF
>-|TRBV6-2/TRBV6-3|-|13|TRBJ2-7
TGTGCCAGCAGTTACACCCCCGACCGGGGAAAGTACTTC
CASSYTPDRGKYF
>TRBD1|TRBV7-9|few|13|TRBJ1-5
TGTGCCAGCAGCGCTCAGGGGGATCAGCCCCAGCATTTT
CASSAQGDQPQHF
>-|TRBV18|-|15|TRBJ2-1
TGTGCCAGCTCACCAGTAGGGGGGTCCTACAATGAGCAGTTCTTC
CASSPVGGSYNEQFF
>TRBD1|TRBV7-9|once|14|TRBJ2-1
TGTGCCAGCAGCCAGACAGGGGATTACAATGAGCAGTTCTTC
CASSQTGDYNEQFF
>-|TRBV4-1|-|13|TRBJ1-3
TGCGCCAGCAGCTGGGACTCTGGAAACACCATATATTTT
CASSWDSGNTIYF
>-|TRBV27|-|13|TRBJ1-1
TGTGCCAGCAGTACTAAGAGGGCCCAGGGGGCTTTCTTT
CASSTKRAQGAFF
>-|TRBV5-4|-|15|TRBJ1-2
TGTGCCAGCAGCCCTGGGGGAACAGGGAGGAATGGCTACACCTTC
CASSPGGTGRNGYTF
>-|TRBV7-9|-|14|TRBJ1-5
TGTGCCAGCAGCACAACCGGGATCAATCAGCCCCAGCATTTT
CASSTTGINQPQHF